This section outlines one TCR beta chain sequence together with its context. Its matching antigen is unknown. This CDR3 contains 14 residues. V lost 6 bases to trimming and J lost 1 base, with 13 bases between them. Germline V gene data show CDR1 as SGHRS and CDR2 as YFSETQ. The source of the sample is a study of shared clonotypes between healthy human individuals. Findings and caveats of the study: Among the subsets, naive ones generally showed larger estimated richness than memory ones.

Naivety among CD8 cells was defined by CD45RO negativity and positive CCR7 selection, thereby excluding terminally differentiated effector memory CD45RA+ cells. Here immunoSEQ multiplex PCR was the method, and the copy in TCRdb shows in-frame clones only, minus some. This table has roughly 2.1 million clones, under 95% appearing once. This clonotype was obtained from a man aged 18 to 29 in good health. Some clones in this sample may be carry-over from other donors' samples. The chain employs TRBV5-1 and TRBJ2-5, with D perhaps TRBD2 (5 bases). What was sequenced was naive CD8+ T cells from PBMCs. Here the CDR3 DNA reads TGCGCCAGCAACCCTCGGGATTTCCAAGAGACCCAGTACTTC. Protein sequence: CASNPRDFQETQYF.